The rows below give T cell receptor beta chains drawn from one sample of a study of shared clonotypes between healthy human individuals. Only in-frame clones appear in the TCRdb table, and some are missing; sequencing was by immunoSEQ multiplex PCR. This table has over a million clones, roughly 95% appearing once. The specimen sequenced was naive CD4+ T cells sorted from blood. The receptors stem from a man under 40 in good health. The conserved cysteine and the conserved F or W are not part of the CDR3 here. The order of the fields is D gene, V gene, J gene, CDR3 protein. The D gene is left open where the match is weak.

TRBD1,TRBV28,TRBJ1-5,ASRIAGGAYPQH
-,TRBV9,TRBJ1-2,ASSFSTEVYGYT
TRBD2,TRBV5-1,TRBJ2-7,ASSLELAGAEQY
TRBD2,TRBV5-1,TRBJ2-3,ASSLTGGPPDTQY
TRBD1,TRBV29-1,TRBJ1-2,SDGTAYGYT
-,TRBV6-5,TRBJ2-7,ASSYSGGLTLGEQY
TRBD2,TRBV5-4,TRBJ2-7,ASSTTSGSFYEQY
-,TRBV9,TRBJ2-7,ASSSGRSSYEQY
-,TRBV27,TRBJ2-7,ASSFSSSYEQY
-,TRBV7-6,TRBJ1-1,ASSLAGARSTEAF
-,TRBV6-5,TRBJ2-7,ASRQGSSYEQY
-,TRBV15,TRBJ2-3,ATSRGGDTDTQY
TRBD1,TRBV28,TRBJ2-5,ASSYPDRGFGETQY
TRBD1,TRBV27,TRBJ2-7,ASSRSQQGSPYEQY
-,TRBV30,TRBJ2-7,AWSASPYEQY
TRBD2,TRBV7-6,TRBJ2-2,ASSLVSGGRAKGELF
-,TRBV18,TRBJ2-7,ASSPPGRNEQY
-,TRBV15,TRBJ2-2,ATSSPEYFSGELF
-,TRBV2,TRBJ2-1,ASSDGTRDEQF
-,TRBV6-1,TRBJ1-5,ASSDPRQGSVQPQH
-,TRBV4-1,TRBJ1-1,ASSQDRANTEAF
-,TRBV4-3,TRBJ2-4,ASSPRGSKNIQY
TRBD2,TRBV19,TRBJ2-3,ASSFGREGPDTQY
-,TRBV9,TRBJ2-2,ASSARQNTGELF
-,TRBV29-1,TRBJ1-1,SVGAGPFGTEAF
TRBD1,TRBV2,TRBJ1-1,ASRNLRGEAF
-,TRBV19,TRBJ1-3,ASLERGNGDTIY
-,TRBV20-1,TRBJ2-7,SAEKNEQY
-,TRBV7-2,TRBJ1-5,ASSLRTVQGQPQH
-,TRBV5-6,TRBJ1-4,ASSSLPWGGGQNEKLF
-,TRBV7-9,TRBJ2-1,ARWGHSSYNEQF
-,TRBV25-1,TRBJ2-7,ASSEYQGWYEQY
TRBD1,TRBV5-1,TRBJ2-5,ASSIQGPGETQY
TRBD1,TRBV7-9,TRBJ2-2,ASSLSLGTENTGELF
-,TRBV30,TRBJ1-5,AWSVTRGVRSQPQH
-,TRBV9,TRBJ1-4,ASSVVRSWGTATNEKLF
-,TRBV28,TRBJ2-2,ASSLGMTGELF
TRBD1,TRBV7-8,TRBJ2-7,ASSPGQKRHEQY
-,TRBV5-1,TRBJ2-2,ASSPSVTGELF
-,TRBV11-2,TRBJ2-2,ASSKERTGELF
-,TRBV6-4,TRBJ2-4,ASSESQGTGLY
TRBD1,TRBV10-3,TRBJ2-7,AVAGQASYEQY
-,TRBV5-1,TRBJ2-2,ASSHTTYPNTGELF
TRBD2,TRBV6-4,TRBJ2-1,ASSASIAGGSSREQF
-,TRBV9,TRBJ2-7,ASSVGGGTEQY